This T cell receptor beta chain was obtained from a study of metastatic and nonmetastatic thyroid tumors (dated by TCRdb to 2020 to 2022). At the level of the whole study: Repertoires from peripheral blood and from tumor or nodule tissue samples of malignant and benign thyroid patients were compared.

The CDR3 numbers 16 residues from cysteine through phenylalanine. Of all the DNA, just the CDR3 is kept, 48 bases in frame from base 1. The CDR1 and CDR2 encoded by the germline V gene are MNHEY and SVGEGT. Library construction relied on PCR. Instrument on record: Illumina HiSeq 4000. The TCR beta-chain CDR3 region of each patient was profiled by high-throughput sequencing. The authors' pipeline ran thus. A classifier to discriminate distant-metastatic papillary thyroid cancer patients was built from CDR3 differences across clinicopathological groups. The Shannon index was used to assess repertoire diversity, and the Morisita-Horn index was used to assess tumor-blood repertoire similarity. TCRdb trimmed the raw reads at Q25, called clones with MiXCR and kept productive beta chains. The authors' filters were not applied to this entry. For this sample there are approximately 12,000 clones; 30% to 40% appear just once. 15% to 19% of the sample is in the top ten clones.

The investigation overall reported the following: TCR beta diversity was reported as significantly higher in malignant tumors than in benign nodules, in both blood and tumor samples.

Before undergoing thyroid surgery, none of the patients had been given any kind of treatment. The study retrospectively analysed patient clinical samples collected from the early 2010s to the late 2010s using T-cell receptor beta sequencing. The table lists this clone with a few counts. Its antigen target is currently unknown. Germline is not matched at one junction end, which may reflect a read error. This TCR was sampled from a male donor with papillary thyroid cancer or a benign thyroid nodule (not recorded which). Some clones in this sample may be carry-over from other donors' samples. The sample consisted of tumor tissue. The chain employs TRBV6-2 or TRBV6-3 and TRBJ2-7; 12 bases in between match TRBD2. The bases read TGTGCCAACAGTGGGGGGACTAGCGGGTATACCTACGAGCAGTACTTC. The encoded protein is CANSGGTSGYTYEQYF.